This T cell receptor (beta chain) was identified during a study of PD-1 blockade in classical Hodgkin lymphoma. At the level of the study: Nivolumab dosed at 3 mg/kg went to patients intravenously every 2 weeks.

The V gene end was trimmed by 7 bases and the J gene end by 10 bases; junction bases not matched to a gene: 4. This CDR3 is built from 11 residues. Germline V gives CDR1 LNHDA, CDR2 SQIVND (reference sequence). Every one of the patients relapsed after autologous stem cell transplantation (brentuximab vedotin exposure was variable). Profiling relied on immunoSEQ multiplex PCR, and the TCRdb table lists in-frame clones only, not all of them. The data contain roughly 81,000 clones, 85% to 95% of them seen just once; the ten biggest clones take up approximately 2.4%. Notes on the study in general: Reports described newly diagnosed patients as having lower baseline TCR diversity than healthy donors. By C4D1, CD4+ diversity increased significantly, especially in complete responders. Why repertoires differed is undefined; disease activity or prior therapy possibly contributed.

As to this clone: Its antigen is as yet unknown.

The input for sequencing was peripheral blood mononuclear cells (PBMCs), taken before the second cycle of nivolumab. The TCR originated in a human donor with classical Hodgkin lymphoma. This chain links TRBV19 with TRBJ2-1; 7 nucleotides match TRBD2. The CDR3 spells CASTSGNEQFF. The DNA for the CDR3 is TGTGCCAGTACAAGCGGGAACGAGCAGTTCTTC.